The entry below describes one T cell receptor (beta chain). Its antigen is undetermined. This CDR3 comprises 13 residues. From germline, CDR1 is MNHNS and CDR2 SASEGT. V dropped 9 bases and J dropped 3 bases, with 14 bases sitting between them. This record comes from a study of cytomegalovirus exposure and HLA in healthy donors. The overall study: Caucasian-associated ancestry cluster membership applied to about 77% of a few hundred genotyped donors.

The study's findings and limits: Most CMV-associated TCR beta chains were later found to appear HLA-restricted. A missense variant in DCLRE1C was later tied to TCR beta V- and J-gene trimming.

PCR involved 60 Vbeta and 13 Jbeta primers. Profiling relied on immunoSEQ multiplex PCR, and the TCRdb table lists in-frame clones only, not all of them. The profile shows some 150,000 clones, approximately 80% of them singletons. Sequencing was carried out using PBMCs. V and J are TRBV6-1 and TRBJ1-1, with a possible D match to TRBD1 (5 bases). The TCR was taken from a man in his thirties or forties in good health and CMV-seropositive. The CDR3 reads CASNKGVYTEAFF. The DNA for the CDR3 is TGTGCCAGTAACAAAGGGGTTTACACTGAAGCTTTCTTT.